These T cell receptor beta chains were read from a single sample in a study of blood T cell repertoires in COVID-19. The assay was immunoSEQ multiplex PCR, and TCRdb's table has in-frame clones only and misses some. The sample includes 280,000 or so clones, more than 70% of them seen just once. Material: peripheral blood. The receptor source for this set is a woman in her twenties or thirties who had recovered from COVID-19. The CDR3 runs from the conserved cysteine through the conserved F or W. Fields, in order: J gene, D gene, V gene, clone size, CDR3 protein, CDR3 DNA. A D gene is named only where the DNA matches it firmly. Only some rows state a clone size, as once, few, many or a class for expanded clones.

TRBJ2-1 TRBD2 TRBV5-1 once CASSWGYAGVRNEQFF TGCGCCAGCAGCTGGGGATACGCGGGGGTGAGGAATGAGCAGTTCTTC
TRBJ1-3 NA TRBV6-5 NA CASRRGVGNTIYF TGTGCCAGCAGGCGGGGAGTTGGAAACACCATATATTTT
TRBJ1-1 NA TRBV7-9 NA CASSLGLMNTEAFF TGTGCCAGCAGCTTAGGGCTCATGAACACTGAAGCTTTCTTT
TRBJ1-6 TRBD1 TRBV29-1 NA CSVTLGQGNSPLHF TGCAGCGTTACCCTAGGACAGGGGAATTCACCCCTCCACTTT
TRBJ2-7 NA TRBV5-1 NA CASSWGRGPYEQYF TGCGCCAGCAGCTGGGGGCGGGGGCCCTACGAGCAGTACTTC
TRBJ2-1 NA TRBV28 NA CASRSSRDTQWFF TGTGCCAGCAGATCTTCACGGGACACCCAGTGGTTCTTC
TRBJ2-7 NA TRBV28 NA CASSFDRMNF TGTGCCAGCAGTTTCGACAGGATGAACTTC
TRBJ2-7 NA TRBV6-5 many CASRLAFYEQYF TGTGCCAGCAGACTAGCCTTCTACGAGCAGTACTTC
TRBJ2-3 TRBD1 TRBV7-9 NA CASSRGQAPDTQYF TGTGCCAGCAGCAGAGGACAGGCGCCAGATACGCAGTATTTT
TRBJ1-1 TRBD1 TRBV18 NA CASSRQGNTEAFF TGTGCCAGCTCACGACAGGGAAACACTGAAGCTTTCTTT
TRBJ1-2 NA TRBV6-5 NA CASSYFSADDGYTF TGTGCCAGCAGTTACTTCTCGGCGGATGATGGCTACACCTTC
TRBJ2-2 TRBD2 TRBV28 NA CASKTGGSNTGELFF TGTGCCAGCAAGACCGGGGGGTCGAACACCGGGGAGCTGTTTTTT
TRBJ2-3 NA TRBV9 NA CASSVVGTRGDTQYF TGTGCCAGCAGCGTAGTTGGGACACGGGGAGATACGCAGTATTTT
TRBJ1-1 TRBD1 TRBV28 few CASSHYYRGRNTEAFF TGTGCCAGCAGCCACTACTACAGGGGGCGGAACACTGAAGCTTTCTTT
TRBJ1-2 NA TRBV9 NA CASSVVQANYGYTF TGTGCCAGCAGCGTAGTACAGGCTAACTATGGCTACACCTTC
TRBJ1-4 NA TRBV28 NA CASSLPLSNEKLFF TGTGCCAGCAGTTTGCCCCTATCGAATGAAAAACTGTTTTTT
TRBJ2-1 TRBD2 TRBV4-2 NA CASSQGSEGLAFNEQFF TGTGCCAGCAGCCAAGGCTCCGAGGGACTAGCATTCAATGAGCAGTTCTTC
TRBJ1-1 TRBD1 TRBV5-1 NA CASSLGQGNMNTEAFF TGCGCCAGCAGCTTAGGACAGGGGAACATGAACACTGAAGCTTTCTTT
TRBJ1-5 NA TRBV5-6 NA CASSLYRVHQPQHF TGTGCCAGCAGCTTATACAGGGTCCATCAGCCCCAGCATTTT
TRBJ2-7 TRBD1 TRBV6-5 NA CASSRDFRQGYEQYF TGTGCCAGCAGCCGCGACTTCAGACAGGGCTACGAGCAGTACTTC
TRBJ1-6 NA TRBV7-2 once CASSLAVNRNSPLHF TGTGCCAGCAGCTTGGCGGTCAATCGTAATTCACCCCTCCACTTT
TRBJ1-1 NA TRBV18 NA CASSPSPRGTEAFF TGTGCCAGCTCACCATCCCCCCGGGGCACTGAAGCTTTCTTT
TRBJ2-1 NA TRBV6-5 once CATSTGPYNEQFF TGTGCCACCTCGACAGGCCCGTACAATGAGCAGTTCTTC
TRBJ2-1 TRBD2 TRBV6-2/TRBV6-3 NA CASSYYSGGGDEQFF TGTGCCAGCAGTTACTACAGCGGGGGCGGGGATGAGCAGTTCTTC
TRBJ2-7 NA TRBV6-5 NA CASSYSTEDGRGEQYF TGTGCCAGCAGTTACTCCACGGAGGACGGGAGAGGTGAGCAGTACTTC
TRBJ2-1 TRBD2 TRBV28 NA CASSPSGGANEQFF TGTGCCAGCAGTCCTAGCGGGGGGGCCAATGAGCAGTTCTTC
TRBJ1-2 NA TRBV13 once CASSLAGGNYGYTF TGTGCCAGCAGCTTAGCAGGAGGAAACTATGGCTACACCTTC
TRBJ1-1 NA TRBV28 many CASSSHRYDFF TGTGCCAGCAGTTCGCACAGGTATGACTTCTTT
TRBJ1-2 NA TRBV7-2 NA CASRGPSTLSRYGYTF TGTGCCAGCAGGGGGCCATCCACCCTATCCCGCTATGGCTACACCTTC
TRBJ2-5 NA TRBV7-8 NA CASSRLRQETQYF TGTGCCAGCAGCCGACTACGACAAGAGACCCAGTACTTC
TRBJ2-7 TRBD1 TRBV29-1 NA CSVGDSLSYEQYF TGCAGCGTTGGGGACAGCTTATCCTACGAGCAGTACTTC
TRBJ2-7 NA TRBV28 NA CASTPVGFPYEQYF TGTGCCAGCACTCCAGTCGGGTTTCCCTACGAGCAGTACTTC
TRBJ2-1 TRBD2 TRBV5-1 NA CASSLSGTNYNEQFF TGCGCCAGCAGCCTTAGCGGGACTAACTACAATGAGCAGTTCTTC
TRBJ2-7 NA TRBV4-2 few CASSQDGTWDDEQYF TGTGCCAGCAGCCAAGATGGGACTTGGGACGACGAGCAGTACTTC
TRBJ2-5 TRBD1 TRBV2 NA CASNTEGATQYF TGTGCCAGCAACACTGAGGGGGCGACCCAGTACTTC
TRBJ2-4 NA TRBV7-9 NA CASSLATGLADIQYF TGTGCCAGCAGCTTAGCCACAGGGCTGGCGGACATTCAGTACTTC
TRBJ2-2 NA TRBV7-2 few CASSFLTRTYTGELFF TGTGCCAGCAGCTTCTTGACGAGGACTTACACCGGGGAGCTGTTTTTT
TRBJ1-5 TRBD1 TRBV3-1/TRBV3-2 NA CASSQTGSNQPQHF TGTGCCAGCAGCCAGACAGGGAGCAATCAGCCCCAGCATTTT
TRBJ2-1 NA TRBV3-1/TRBV3-2 NA CATVGRLNEQFF TGTGCCACCGTGGGCCGGCTCAATGAGCAGTTCTTC
TRBJ2-5 NA TRBV30 NA CAWNRGTGQETQYF TGTGCCTGGAATCGGGGAACTGGACAAGAGACCCAGTACTTC
TRBJ1-1 TRBD1 TRBV3-1/TRBV3-2 NA CASSHRGQIAEAFF TGTGCCAGCAGCCACCGGGGACAGATCGCTGAAGCTTTCTTT
TRBJ1-1 NA TRBV12-3/TRBV12-4 NA CASSLGGGDEAFF TGTGCCAGCAGTTTAGGGGGAGGGGATGAAGCTTTCTTT
TRBJ2-1 NA TRBV7-2 once CASSLVRPGDNEQFF TGTGCCAGCAGCTTAGTAAGGCCAGGCGACAATGAGCAGTTCTTC
TRBJ1-6 NA TRBV7-2 many CASSFGYNSPLHF TGTGCCAGCAGCTTCGGTTATAATTCACCCCTCCACTTT
TRBJ2-2 TRBD1 TRBV7-8 NA CASSSPHRGAGELFF TGTGCCAGCAGCTCCCCTCACAGGGGCGCCGGGGAGCTGTTTTTT
TRBJ2-3 TRBD2 TRBV24-1 once CATSDRETSGGESDTQYF TGTGCCACCAGTGACCGAGAGACTAGCGGGGGGGAATCAGATACGCAGTATTTT
TRBJ2-2 TRBD2 TRBV20-1 NA CSASEPERGAAGELFF TGCAGTGCTAGTGAACCTGAGCGGGGGGCCGCCGGGGAGCTGTTTTTT
TRBJ1-2 NA TRBV9 NA CASSVAVTANYGYTF TGTGCCAGCAGCGTAGCAGTCACAGCTAACTATGGCTACACCTTC
TRBJ2-2 NA TRBV9 NA CASSVRRTTNTGELFF TGTGCCAGCAGCGTTAGACGGACAACTAACACCGGGGAGCTGTTTTTT
TRBJ1-6 NA TRBV5-1 NA CASSLRGTSNNSPLHF TGCGCCAGCAGCTTGAGGGGGACTAGCAATAATTCACCCCTCCACTTT
TRBJ2-3 NA TRBV24-1 NA CATSDRTDVGTQYF TGTGCCACCAGTGATAGGACTGACGTCGGCACGCAGTATTTT
TRBJ2-7 NA TRBV21-1 NA CASSARHQLARPPYEQYF TGTGCCAGCAGCGCGCGCCACCAACTAGCGAGGCCTCCCTACGAGCAGTACTTC
TRBJ2-7 NA TRBV28 NA CASSLNTVLSEQYF TGTGCCAGCAGTTTAAACACAGTTCTTTCCGAGCAGTACTTC
TRBJ1-1 TRBD1 TRBV5-1 NA CASSLRTGSNTEAFF TGCGCCAGCAGCCTCCGGACAGGATCGAACACTGAAGCTTTCTTT
TRBJ2-7 TRBD1 TRBV19 few CASSIAAGQGFYEQYF TGTGCCAGTAGTATAGCCGCGGGACAGGGGTTTTACGAGCAGTACTTC
TRBJ1-1 TRBD1 TRBV2 once CASRTGGGTEAFF TGTGCCAGCCGGACAGGGGGAGGTACTGAAGCTTTCTTT
TRBJ1-6 NA TRBV7-2 NA CASSLASGNNSPLHF TGTGCCAGCAGCTTAGCGAGCGGAAATAATTCACCCCTCCACTTT